This TCR beta chain stems from a study of cytomegalovirus exposure and HLA in healthy donors. Study-level points and caveats: Researchers counted around 160 TCR beta chains as cytomegalovirus-associated. In vitro experiments confirmed that three CMV-associated chains were specific for CMV antigens. Rarity marked most TCR sequences, yet some public TCRs occurred in many donors.

This table comes from immunoSEQ multiplex PCR, and its TCRdb copy is limited to in-frame clones, with some not included. The table has under 400,000 clones, roughly 86% seen once. On this clone itself: Its target is unknown.

V gave up 5 bases and J gave up 0 bases, with 15 bases separating them. Germline assignment: CDR1 LNHDA and CDR2 SQIVND (reference sequence). This CDR3 has 16 residues. The chain is built from TRBV19 and TRBJ2-3; D is possibly TRBD1 (6 bases). This clonotype was obtained from a man younger than 45 in good health and CMV-seronegative. Sequencing was performed on PBMCs. CDR3 nucleotide sequence: TGTGCCAGTAGTGCCCGCACAGGGTCAAGCACAGATACGCAGTATTTT. Amino acid sequence: CASSARTGSSTDTQYF.